The clone carrying this T cell receptor (beta chain) was picked up many times. Its antigen is as yet unknown. With 4 bases clipped from V and 1 base from J, the junction kept 8 bases outside the gene matches. The CDR3 is made up of 16 amino acids. Germline assignment: CDR1 SGHNT and CDR2 YYREEE (reference sequence). This sample was taken from a study of shared clonotypes between healthy human individuals. Study information: Donor ages ranged 18 to 49 years: a couple of women, a few men. Per donor, three plates held CD4 naive cells, three held CD4 memory, two held CD8 naive and one held CD8 memory.

Libraries were prepared by immunoSEQ multiplex PCR; TCRdb keeps only in-frame clonotypes and omits some of them. In the table there are 90,000 to 120,000 clones, 55% to 70% of which are singletons. Only Caucasian adults living in Nashville, Tennessee served as donors. Study outcomes and limitations: When compared with the clonotypes that were shared by all four sorted-subset donors, the non-shared clonotypes turned out to have lower generation probabilities.

Sequencing was carried out using memory CD8+ T cells sorted from blood. Subset here: CD45RO+ cells pooled with CCR7-negative TemRA cells. The receptor comes from a woman aged 30 to 39 in good health. The genes are TRBV5-4 and TRBJ2-7; 10 nucleotides align to TRBD2. The CDR3 here is CASSQDGTSVSYEQYF. The CDR3 DNA follows: TGTGCCAGCAGCCAGGACGGGACTAGCGTATCCTACGAGCAGTACTTC.